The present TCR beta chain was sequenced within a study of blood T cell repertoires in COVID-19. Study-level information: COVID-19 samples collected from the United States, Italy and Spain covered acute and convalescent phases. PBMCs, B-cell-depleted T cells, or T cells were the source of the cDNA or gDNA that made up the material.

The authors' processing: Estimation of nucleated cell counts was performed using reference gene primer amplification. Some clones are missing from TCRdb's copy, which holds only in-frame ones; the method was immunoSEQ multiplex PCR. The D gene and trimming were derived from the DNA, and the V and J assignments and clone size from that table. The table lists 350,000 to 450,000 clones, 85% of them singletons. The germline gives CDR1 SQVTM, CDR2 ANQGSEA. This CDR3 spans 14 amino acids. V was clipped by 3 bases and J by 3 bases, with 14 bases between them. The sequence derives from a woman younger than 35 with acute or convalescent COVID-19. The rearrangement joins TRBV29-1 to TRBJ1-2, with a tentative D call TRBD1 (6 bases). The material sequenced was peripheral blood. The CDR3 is CSVDSGGPDYGYTF. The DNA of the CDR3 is TGCAGCGTTGATTCGGGGGGGCCTGACTATGGCTACACCTTC.